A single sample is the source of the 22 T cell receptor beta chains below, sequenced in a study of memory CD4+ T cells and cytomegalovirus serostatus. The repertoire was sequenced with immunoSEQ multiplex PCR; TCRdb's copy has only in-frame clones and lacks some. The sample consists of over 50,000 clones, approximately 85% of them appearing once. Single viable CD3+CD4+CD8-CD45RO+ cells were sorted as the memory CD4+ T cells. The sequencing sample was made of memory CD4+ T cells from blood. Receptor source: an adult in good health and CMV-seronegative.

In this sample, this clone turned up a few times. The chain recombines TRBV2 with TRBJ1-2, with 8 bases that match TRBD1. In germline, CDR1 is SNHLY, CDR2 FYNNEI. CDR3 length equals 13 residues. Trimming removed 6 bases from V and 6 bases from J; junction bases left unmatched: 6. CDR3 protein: CASSDDRGHGYTF. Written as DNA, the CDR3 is TGTGCCAGCAGCGACGACAGGGGACATGGCTACACCTTC.

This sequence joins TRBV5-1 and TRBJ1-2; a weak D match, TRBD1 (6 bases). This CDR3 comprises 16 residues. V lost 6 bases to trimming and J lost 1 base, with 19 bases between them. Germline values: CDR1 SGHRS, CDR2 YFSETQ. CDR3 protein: CASTRDLTGNNYGYTF. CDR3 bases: TGCGCCAGCACTAGGGATTTGACAGGCAATAACTATGGCTACACCTTC.

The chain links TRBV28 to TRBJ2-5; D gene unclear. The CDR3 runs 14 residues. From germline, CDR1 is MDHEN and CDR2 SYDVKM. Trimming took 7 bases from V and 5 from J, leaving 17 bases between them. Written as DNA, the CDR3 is TGTGCCAGCAAGGCGAAGGCCAGTCGGGAGACCCAGTACTTC. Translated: CASKAKASRETQYF.

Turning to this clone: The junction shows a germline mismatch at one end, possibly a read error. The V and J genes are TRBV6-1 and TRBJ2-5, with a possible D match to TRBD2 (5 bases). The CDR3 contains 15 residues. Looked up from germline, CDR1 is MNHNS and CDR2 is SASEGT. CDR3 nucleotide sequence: TGTGCCGGCAGTAGAGGAATAGGAGGAGCGGAGACCCAGTACTTC. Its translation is CAGSRGIGGAETQYF.

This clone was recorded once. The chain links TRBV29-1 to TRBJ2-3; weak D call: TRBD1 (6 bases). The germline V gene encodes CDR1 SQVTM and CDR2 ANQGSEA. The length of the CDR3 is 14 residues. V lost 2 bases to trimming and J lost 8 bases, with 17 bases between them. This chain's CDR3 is CSVETEAGVGTQYF. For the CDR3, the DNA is TGCAGCGTTGAAACAGAGGCAGGGGTTGGTACGCAGTATTTT.

CDR3 sequence: CASRRDTYNEQFF. CDR3 in DNA: TGCGCCAGCAGGCGGGACACTTACAATGAGCAGTTCTTC. The chain carries TRBV5-1 and TRBJ2-1; D might be TRBD1 or TRBD2, each matching 6 bases. Per germline, CDR1 SGHRS and CDR2 YFSETQ. The CDR3 sequence is 13 residues long. V was trimmed by 5 bases and J by 4 bases, leaving 10 bases between them.

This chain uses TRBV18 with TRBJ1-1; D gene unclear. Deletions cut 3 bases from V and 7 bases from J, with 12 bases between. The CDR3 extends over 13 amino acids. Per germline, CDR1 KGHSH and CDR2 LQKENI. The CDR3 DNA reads TGTGCCAGCTCACCTTCTCCCGGTTTTGAAGCTTTCTTT. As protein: CASSPSPGFEAFF.

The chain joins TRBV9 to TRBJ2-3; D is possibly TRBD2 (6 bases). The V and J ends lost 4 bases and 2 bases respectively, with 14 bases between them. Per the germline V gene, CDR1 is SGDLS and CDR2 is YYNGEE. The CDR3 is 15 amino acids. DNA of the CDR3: TGTGCCAGCAGCCCCCAGATAGCGGACACAGATACGCAGTATTTT. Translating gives CASSPQIADTDTQYF. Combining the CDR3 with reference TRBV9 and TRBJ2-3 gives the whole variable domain DSGVTQTPKHLITATGQRVTLRCSPRSGDLSVYWYQQSLDQGLQFLIQYYNGEERAKGNILERFSAQQFPDLHSELNLSSLELGDSALYFCASSPQIADTDTQYFGPGTRLTVL.

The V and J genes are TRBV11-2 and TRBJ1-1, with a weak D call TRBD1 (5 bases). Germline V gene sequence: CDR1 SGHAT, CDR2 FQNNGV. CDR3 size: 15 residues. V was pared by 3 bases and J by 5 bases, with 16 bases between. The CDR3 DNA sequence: TGTGCCAGCAGCTTGCGACGGGGACGGGAAACTGAAGCTTTCTTT. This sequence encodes CASSLRRGRETEAFF.

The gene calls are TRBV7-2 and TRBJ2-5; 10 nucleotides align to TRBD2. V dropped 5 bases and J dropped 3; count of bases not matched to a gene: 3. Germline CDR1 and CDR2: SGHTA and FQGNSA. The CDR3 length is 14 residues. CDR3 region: CASSPGLAEETQYF. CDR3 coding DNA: TGTGCCAGCAGCCCCGGACTAGCGGAAGAGACCCAGTACTTC.

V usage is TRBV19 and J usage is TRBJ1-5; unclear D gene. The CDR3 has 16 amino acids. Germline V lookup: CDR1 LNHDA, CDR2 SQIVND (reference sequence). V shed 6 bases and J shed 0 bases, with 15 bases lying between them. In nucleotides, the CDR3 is TGTGCCAGTAGGTGGGATCGGGGATATAGCAATCAGCCCCAGCATTTT. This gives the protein CASRWDRGYSNQPQHF.

CDR3: CASSSTGNSNQPQHF. CDR3 nucleotide sequence: TGCGCCAGCAGCTCCACAGGGAATAGCAATCAGCCCCAGCATTTT. The chain combines TRBV5-1 with TRBJ1-5, with D possibly being TRBD1 (6 bases). The CDR3 length is 15 residues. The V end was cut by 3 bases, the J end by 0 bases, with 10 bases between. Germline V gene data show CDR1 as SGHRS and CDR2 as YFSETQ.

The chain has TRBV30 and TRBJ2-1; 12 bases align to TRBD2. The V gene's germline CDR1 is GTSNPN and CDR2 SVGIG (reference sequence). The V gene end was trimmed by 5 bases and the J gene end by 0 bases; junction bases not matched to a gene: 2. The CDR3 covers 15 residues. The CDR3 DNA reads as TGTGCCTGGGGGACTAGCGGGCACTCCTACAATGAGCAGTTCTTC. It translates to CAWGTSGHSYNEQFF.

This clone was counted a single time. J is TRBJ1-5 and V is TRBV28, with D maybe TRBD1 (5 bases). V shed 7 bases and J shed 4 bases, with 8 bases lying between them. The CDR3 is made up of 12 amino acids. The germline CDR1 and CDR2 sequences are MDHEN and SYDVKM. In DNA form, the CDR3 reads TGTGCCAGCAAGACAGTTAATCAGCCCCAGCATTTT. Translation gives CASKTVNQPQHF.

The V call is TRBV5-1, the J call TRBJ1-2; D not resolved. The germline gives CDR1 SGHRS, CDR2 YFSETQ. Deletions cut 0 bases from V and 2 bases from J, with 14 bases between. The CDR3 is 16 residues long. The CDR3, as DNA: TGCGCCAGCAGCTTGGGGACGCGTGCTGGGAACTATGGCTACACCTTC. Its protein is CASSLGTRAGNYGYTF.

CDR3 sequence (DNA): TGTGCCAGCAAAGGGACTTATAGCAATCAGCCCCAGCATTTT. The encoded protein is CASKGTYSNQPQHF. This chain uses TRBV6-6 with TRBJ1-5; D is possibly TRBD1 (5 bases). The CDR3 covers 14 residues. V was shortened by 7 bases and J by 0 bases, with 10 bases between the two germline ends. The germline V gene encodes CDR1 MNHNY and CDR2 SVGAGI (reference sequence).

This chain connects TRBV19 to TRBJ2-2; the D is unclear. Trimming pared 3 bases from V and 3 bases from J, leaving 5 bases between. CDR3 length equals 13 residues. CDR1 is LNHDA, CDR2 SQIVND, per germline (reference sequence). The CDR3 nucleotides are TGTGCCAGTAGTATCGAGGACACCGGGGAGCTGTTTTTT. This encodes CASSIEDTGELFF. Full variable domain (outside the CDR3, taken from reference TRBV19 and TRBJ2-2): DGGITQSPKYLFRKEGQNVTLSCEQNLNHDAMYWYRQDPGQGLRLIYYSQIVNDFQKGDIAEGYSVSREKKESFPLTVTSAQKNPTAFYLCASSIEDTGELFFGEGSRLTVL.

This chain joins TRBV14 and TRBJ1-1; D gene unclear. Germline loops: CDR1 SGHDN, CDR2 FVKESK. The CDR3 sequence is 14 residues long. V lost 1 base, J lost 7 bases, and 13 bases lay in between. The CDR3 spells CASSQVGEMGEAFF. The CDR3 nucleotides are TGTGCCAGCAGCCAAGTGGGCGAAATGGGTGAAGCTTTCTTT.

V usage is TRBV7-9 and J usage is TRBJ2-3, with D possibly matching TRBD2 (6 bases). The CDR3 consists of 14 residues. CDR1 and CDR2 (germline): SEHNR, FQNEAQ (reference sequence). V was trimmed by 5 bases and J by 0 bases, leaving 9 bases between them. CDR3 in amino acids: CASSPGTSTDTQYF. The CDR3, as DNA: TGTGCCAGCAGCCCTGGGACTAGCACAGATACGCAGTATTTT.

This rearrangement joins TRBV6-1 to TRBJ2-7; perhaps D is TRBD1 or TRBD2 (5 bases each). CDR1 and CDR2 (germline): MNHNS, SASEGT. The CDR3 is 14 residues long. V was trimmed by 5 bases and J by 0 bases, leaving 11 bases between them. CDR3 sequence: CASSPGTASYEQYF. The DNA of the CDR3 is TGTGCCAGCAGTCCCGGGACCGCCTCCTACGAGCAGTACTTC.

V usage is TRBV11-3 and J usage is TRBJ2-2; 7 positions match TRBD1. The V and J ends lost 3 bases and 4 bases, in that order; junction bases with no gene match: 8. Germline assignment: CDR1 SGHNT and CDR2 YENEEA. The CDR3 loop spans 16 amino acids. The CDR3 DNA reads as TGTGCCAGCAGCTTTGGCTCAGGGGGTTCCACCGGGGAGCTGTTTTTT. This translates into CASSFGSGGSTGELFF.

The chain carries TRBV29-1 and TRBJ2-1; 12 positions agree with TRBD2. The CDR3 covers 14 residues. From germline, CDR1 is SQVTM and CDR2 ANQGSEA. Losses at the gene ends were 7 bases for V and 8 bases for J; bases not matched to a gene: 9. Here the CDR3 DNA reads TGCAGCGGATCTAGCGGGAGGGCCAGGGATGAGCAGTTCTTC. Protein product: CSGSSGRARDEQFF.